The T cell receptor (beta chain) under discussion was sequenced for a study of shared clonotypes between healthy human individuals. At deep level, the assay was performed. Libraries were prepared by immunoSEQ multiplex PCR; TCRdb keeps only in-frame clonotypes and omits some of them. The sample carries about 2 million clones, about 94% recorded once. Study results and caveats: Blood was the only sampled material, and tissue repertoires likely differ. Across a handful of donors, naive CD4 shared around 5.1%, naive CD8 under 4%, memory CD4 about 2.5%, memory CD8 0.4%.

Concerning this clone: What it binds is not known.

This CDR3 has 14 residues. The V gene end was trimmed by 2 bases and the J gene end by 6 bases; junction bases not matched to a gene: 4. Germline V CDR1 and CDR2: SGHVS, FNYEAQ. CD45RO negativity and positive selection for CCR7 defined naive CD8 cells, a population that excluded terminally differentiated effector memory CD45RA+ cells. Caucasian adults living in Nashville, Tennessee, provided all samples. The source material was naive CD8+ T cells sorted from blood. The V and J genes are TRBV7-6 and TRBJ2-3; 8 bases map to TRBD2. The receptor was isolated from a young man in good health. The CDR3 nucleotides are TGTGCCAGCAGCTTATCGGGGGGGAGTGATACGCAGTATTTT. This translates into CASSLSGGSDTQYF.